Below, 10 T cell receptor beta chains from the same sample are listed, as sequenced in a study of identifying expanded T cells in peripheral blood. Assay used: immunoSEQ multiplex PCR; TCRdb lists only in-frame clones, some missing. The sample lists about 54,000 clones, approximately 89% seen once, with roughly 3.5% in the top ten. Material for sequencing was blood. These receptors all stem from a person aged 18 to 75 in good health.

The V and J genes are TRBV5-1 and TRBJ2-7; 9 bases map to TRBD1. With V trimmed by 0 bases and J by 0 bases, 19 bases remained unmatched. Germline V CDR1 and CDR2: SGHRS, YFSETQ. The CDR3 is made up of 21 amino acids. The CDR3 sequence: CASSLDPNAPGQGFFSYEQYF. In nucleotides, the CDR3 is TGCGCCAGCAGCTTGGACCCCAATGCTCCGGGACAGGGCTTTTTCTCCTACGAGCAGTACTTC. Together with reference TRBV5-1 and TRBJ2-7, the CDR3 gives the full variable domain: KAGVTQTPRYLIKTRGQQVTLSCSPISGHRSVSWYQQTPGQGLQFLFEYFSETQRNKGNFPGRFSGRQFSNSRSEMNVSTLELGDSALYLCASSLDPNAPGQGFFSYEQYFGPGTRLTVT.

This chain uses TRBV7-3 with TRBJ2-5, with D possibly TRBD2 on 5 matching bases. The V gene's germline CDR1 is SGHTA and CDR2 FQGTGA. The CDR3 totals 15 residues. V was trimmed by 4 bases and J by 5 bases, leaving 17 bases between them. The CDR3 reads CASSSRGQPQETQYF. The CDR3 DNA reads TGTGCCAGCAGCTCAAGAGGGCAGCCCCAGGAGACCCAGTACTTC.

The chain combines TRBV7-9 with TRBJ2-7; the D gene could be TRBD1 or TRBD2 (5 bases each). V lost 5 bases to trimming and J lost 0 bases, with 8 bases between them. The CDR3 length is 13 residues. CDR1 SEHNR and CDR2 FQNEAQ come from the germline V gene (reference sequence). The CDR3: CASSPGTSYEQYF. The CDR3 DNA follows: TGTGCCAGCAGCCCCGGGACCTCCTACGAGCAGTACTTC.

V usage is TRBV28 and J usage is TRBJ1-2; D gene uncertain. The V end was cut by 6 bases, the J end by 5 bases, with 7 bases between. The CDR3 contains 11 residues. Germline V gene lookup returns CDR1 MDHEN and CDR2 SYDVKM. CDR3 residues: CASRFRYGYTF. CDR3 coding DNA: TGTGCCAGCAGATTTAGGTATGGCTACACCTTC.

This clone was counted once. This sequence joins TRBV7-2 and TRBJ2-1; 8 bases match TRBD2. Trimming took 1 base from V and 9 from J; bases not matched to a gene: 8. The CDR3 is made up of 15 amino acids. CDR1 SGHTA and CDR2 FQGNSA come from the germline V gene. CDR3 bases: TGTGCCAGCAGCTTAGAGAGCGGGAGTCATCGTGAGCAGTTCTTC. Translating it yields CASSLESGSHREQFF.

This chain connects TRBV20-1 to TRBJ2-3; D not resolved. CDR1 and CDR2 (germline): DFQATT, SNEGSKA (reference sequence). This CDR3 is 10 amino acids long. V was trimmed by 2 bases and J by 6 bases, leaving 3 bases between them. CDR3 loop: CSARRDTQYF. CDR3 DNA sequence: TGCAGTGCTAGAAGGGATACGCAGTATTTT.

The rearrangement joins TRBV9 to TRBJ1-3, with TRBD1 identical over 7 bases. The CDR3 is 13 residues long. CDR1 and CDR2 from the germline V gene are SGDLS and YYNGEE. The V and J ends lost 6 bases and 1 base, in that order; junction bases with no gene match: 1. CDR3 nucleotides: TGTGCCAGCAAGGGGGCTTCTGGAAACACCATATATTTT. Its translation: CASKGASGNTIYF.

This rearrangement joins TRBV27 to TRBJ2-3; 14 bases are a match to TRBD2. The CDR3 is made up of 16 amino acids. Germline-derived CDR1 and CDR2 are MNHEY and SMNVEV (reference sequence). J lost 4 bases, V lost 4 bases, and 4 bases had no gene match. As DNA, the CDR3 is TGTGCCAGCAGTTCAGGACTAGCGGGAGGACCAGATACGCAGTATTTT. This codes for CASSSGLAGGPDTQYF.

The genes are TRBV2 and TRBJ2-7; 9 nucleotides match TRBD1. CDR1 and CDR2 from the germline V gene are SNHLY and FYNNEI. V lost 8 bases and J lost 4; bases outside the gene matches: 3. The CDR3 runs to 12 residues. The CDR3 loop reads CASHRGPYEQYF. The CDR3 bases are TGTGCCAGCCACAGGGGGCCTTACGAGCAGTACTTC.

The DNA for the CDR3 is TGTGCCAGCAGCTTTGTTGATGGGAGATCTGGCTACACCTTC. This encodes CASSFVDGRSGYTF. This rearrangement joins TRBV5-4 to TRBJ1-2, with unresolved D. Germline lookup yields CDR1 SGHNT and CDR2 YYREEE (reference sequence). Trimming removed 2 bases from V and 7 bases from J, with 15 bases in between. There are 14 residues in the CDR3.